This record concerns one TCR beta chain sequence. The junction does not match germline at one end; this may be a read error. Looked up from germline, CDR1 is SGDLS and CDR2 is YYNGEE. CDR3 size: 14 residues. TCRdb processed the RT-PCR reads anew with MiXCR; each CDR3 protein has one entry. The data show about 540,000 distinct CDR3 sequences, roughly a quarter seen once. This specimen comes from a study of response to subunit inactivated influenza vaccine. The data were also submitted as part of a second study, on T cells expressing NK-cell markers. In that study: Beta-chain TCR cDNA was generated via 5'RACE template switching with UMIs. Sorted CD3+CD56-NKG2C+, CD3+CD56+NKG2C+ and CD3+CD56+NKG2C- T cells supplied the TCR beta repertoires.

The V and J genes are TRBV9 and TRBJ2-3; perhaps TRBD2 as D (5 bases). The starting material was CD4+ T cells sorted from PBMCs, obtained 11 to 12 days after vaccination. This receptor was taken from a man aged 45-65 years who received an inactivated influenza vaccine. The CDR3 protein is CASGKDFGTNTQYF. CDR3 in DNA: TGTGCCAGTGGGAAGGACTTCGGCACAAATACGCAGTATTTT.